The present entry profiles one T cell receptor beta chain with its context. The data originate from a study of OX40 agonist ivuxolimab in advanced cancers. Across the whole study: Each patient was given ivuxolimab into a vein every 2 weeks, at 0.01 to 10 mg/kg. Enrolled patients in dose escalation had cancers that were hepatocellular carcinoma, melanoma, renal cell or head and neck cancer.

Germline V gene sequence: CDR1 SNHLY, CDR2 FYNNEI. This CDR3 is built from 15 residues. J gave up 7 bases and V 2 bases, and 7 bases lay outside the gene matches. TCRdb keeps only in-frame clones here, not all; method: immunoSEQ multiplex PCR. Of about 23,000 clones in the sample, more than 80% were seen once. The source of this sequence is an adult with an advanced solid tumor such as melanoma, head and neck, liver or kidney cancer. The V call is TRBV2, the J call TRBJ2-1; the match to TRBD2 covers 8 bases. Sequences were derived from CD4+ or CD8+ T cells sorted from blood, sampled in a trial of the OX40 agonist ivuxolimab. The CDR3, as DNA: TGTGCCAGCAGTGAAAGTAGCGGGGAGTCGAATGAGCAGTTCTTC. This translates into CASSESSGESNEQFF.